The 30 T cell receptor beta chains listed next were all sequenced from one sample in a study of CD8+ T cells in alopecia areata. Treatment here: oral pan-JAK inhibitor, 5-10 mg twice daily. cDNA reverse transcribed from extracted RNA served as the sequencing template. Some clones are missing from TCRdb's copy, which holds only in-frame ones; the method was immunoSEQ multiplex PCR. The sample gives some 150,000 clones, roughly nine tenths of which show up once; 13% is in the top ten. The source material was CD8+ T cells sorted from blood, sampled at week 4, from a patient treated with tofacitinib. The receptors derive from a human donor with alopecia areata.

The chain carries TRBV29-1 and TRBJ2-5; D is undetermined. This CDR3 has 15 amino acids. Trimming stripped 5 bases from V and 5 bases from J, with 21 bases between. The germline CDR1 and CDR2 sequences are SQVTM and ANQGSEA. CDR3 region: CSVNGLKETRETQYF. In DNA, the CDR3 is TGCAGCGTTAATGGGTTAAAAGAAACTCGCGAGACCCAGTACTTC.

The gene calls are TRBV30 and TRBJ2-7, with a possible D match to TRBD1 (6 bases). CDR1 and CDR2 (germline): GTSNPN, SVGIG (reference sequence). V lost 5 bases and J lost 3, with 11 bases in between. The length of the CDR3 is 12 residues. The CDR3 bases are TGTGCCTGGGGACAGACGGACTACGAGCAGTACTTC. Residues: CAWGQTDYEQYF.

V is TRBV27 and J is TRBJ2-6; D not certain. Between the trimmed V and J ends, which lost 4 bases and 0 bases, there was a span of 1 base. The CDR3 consists of 13 residues. The germline CDR1 and CDR2 sequences are MNHEY and SMNVEV (reference sequence). The CDR3 DNA reads TGTGCCAGCAGTTCCTCTGGGGCCAACGTCCTGACTTTC. Protein sequence: CASSSSGANVLTF.

The chain carries TRBV29-1 and TRBJ2-7, with TRBD2 matching over 7 bases. V gave up 3 bases and J gave up 0 bases; unmatched junction bases: 2. The CDR3 has 13 amino acids. Germline CDR1 SQVTM, CDR2 ANQGSEA. The CDR3 sequence: CSVDGGTSYEQYF. For the CDR3, the DNA is TGCAGCGTTGACGGGGGGACCTCCTACGAGCAGTACTTC.

This rearrangement joins TRBV2 to TRBJ2-1, with 11 bases fitting TRBD2. The junction had 5 bases not matched to a gene; V was cut back by 5 bases and J by 2 bases. The CDR3 consists of 16 residues. CDR1 SNHLY and CDR2 FYNNEI come from the germline V gene. CDR3 bases: TGTGCCAGCAGTCCCGGGACTAGCGGCCCCTACAATGAGCAGTTCTTC. It yields the protein CASSPGTSGPYNEQFF.

This chain uses TRBV14 with TRBJ2-1; D not certain. CDR3 length: 15 residues. Germline V gives CDR1 SGHDN, CDR2 FVKESK. V was trimmed by 1 base and J by 7 bases, leaving 14 bases between them. The CDR3 is CASSQVFAGQNEQFF. CDR3 nucleotide sequence: TGTGCCAGCAGCCAAGTGTTTGCAGGTCAAAATGAGCAGTTCTTC.

This clone was seen a handful of times. This rearrangement joins TRBV29-1 to TRBJ2-7; the match to TRBD2 covers 11 bases. Trimming at V came to 3 bases and at J to 0 bases, leaving 7 bases not matched to a gene. Germline V lookup: CDR1 SQVTM, CDR2 ANQGSEA. This CDR3 has 16 amino acids. The CDR3 protein is CSVELAGGPSSYEQYF. CDR3 in DNA: TGCAGCGTTGAGCTAGCGGGGGGACCAAGCTCCTACGAGCAGTACTTC.

The chain employs TRBV5-1 and TRBJ2-3; D is uncertain. The V gene lost 4 bases and the J gene lost 6 bases, with 24 bases spanning the gap. The V gene's germline CDR1 is SGHRS and CDR2 YFSETQ. This CDR3 has 17 amino acids. The CDR3 sequence: CASSPAQVGQLSDTQYF. Written as DNA, the CDR3 is TGCGCCAGCAGCCCGGCCCAGGTTGGGCAGCTAAGCGATACGCAGTATTTT.

The chain is built from TRBV27 and TRBJ2-1, with D perhaps being TRBD1 or TRBD2 (5 bases each). CDR1 is MNHEY and CDR2 is SMNVEV in the germline V gene (reference sequence). CDR3 length: 15 amino acids. V gave up 3 bases and J gave up 0 bases, with 9 bases separating them. The CDR3 loop reads CASSFRETSYNEQFF. The CDR3 DNA sequence: TGTGCCAGCAGTTTCAGGGAGACCTCCTACAATGAGCAGTTCTTC.

The chain joins TRBV4-1 to TRBJ1-6; D possibly corresponds to TRBD1 (5 bases). The CDR3 is 16 amino acids. V was shortened by 4 bases and J by 0 bases, with 10 bases between the two germline ends. The germline V gene has CDR1 MGHRA and CDR2 YSYEKL. CDR3: CASSPGTSSYNSPLHF. The CDR3 coding sequence is TGCGCCAGCAGCCCTGGGACGAGCTCCTATAATTCACCCCTCCACTTT.

The J gene is TRBJ2-7, the V gene TRBV4-1, with TRBD1 matching 8 bases. CDR3 length: 14 amino acids. Germline V gives CDR1 MGHRA, CDR2 YSYEKL. Losses at the gene ends were 6 bases for V and 4 bases for J; bases not matched to a gene: 8. CDR3 DNA: TGCGCCAGCAGTCCCGGGACAGGATGGTACGAGCAGTACTTC. Translating it yields CASSPGTGWYEQYF.

The rearrangement uses TRBV4-1 and TRBJ1-5; D ambiguous. CDR1 and CDR2 from the germline V gene are MGHRA and YSYEKL. This CDR3 has 17 residues. Trimming cost V 4 bases and J 0 bases, with 16 bases left between them. This CDR3 is CASSLSPAPYSNQPQHF. DNA for the CDR3: TGCGCCAGCAGCCTTAGCCCGGCCCCTTATAGCAATCAGCCCCAGCATTTT.

The chain joins TRBV7-2 to TRBJ2-1, with 8 positions matching TRBD2. This CDR3 has 12 residues. Trimming took 5 bases from V and 9 from J; bases not matched to a gene: 3. Germline CDR1 SGHTA, CDR2 FQGNSA. This CDR3 is CASSPGGSEQFF. The CDR3 DNA reads TGTGCCAGCAGCCCGGGGGGGTCTGAGCAGTTCTTC. Full variable domain (remainder filled in from reference TRBV7-2 and TRBJ2-1): GAGVSQSPSNKVTEKGKDVELRCDPISGHTALYWYRQSLGQGLEFLIYFQGNSAPDKSGLPSDRFSAERTGGSVSTLTIQRTQQEDSAVYLCASSPGGSEQFFGPGTRLTVL.

The chain carries TRBV5-4 and TRBJ2-7, with a weak D call TRBD2 (5 bases). The V end was cut by 1 base, the J end by 1 base, with 9 bases between. Germline V gives CDR1 SGHNT, CDR2 YYREEE (reference sequence). This CDR3 spans 14 amino acids. The CDR3 sequence is CASSLRGNSYEQYF. In nucleotides, the CDR3 is TGTGCCAGCAGCTTGCGAGGGAATTCCTACGAGCAGTACTTC.

V is TRBV29-1 and J is TRBJ2-1; 7 bases are shared with TRBD2. The germline gives CDR1 SQVTM, CDR2 ANQGSEA. This CDR3 comprises 13 residues. Trimming at V came to 4 bases and at J to 4 bases, leaving 4 bases not matched to a gene. CDR3 bases: TGCAGCGTTGTTCCAGCGGGGTACAATGAGCAGTTCTTC. Protein: CSVVPAGYNEQFF.

The table lists this clone with a few counts. The chain carries TRBV27 and TRBJ2-7, with D perhaps matching TRBD1 (5 bases). V gave up 3 bases and J gave up 2 bases, with 17 bases separating them. The V gene's germline CDR1 is MNHEY and CDR2 SMNVEV (reference sequence). CDR3 length: 16 amino acids. DNA of the CDR3: TGTGCCAGCAGTTTGCGACCAAGGGGTTTCCCCTACGAGCAGTACTTC. It specifies CASSLRPRGFPYEQYF.

The chain uses TRBV6-5 and TRBJ2-3; 7 bases align to TRBD2. Germline assignment: CDR1 MNHEY and CDR2 SVGAGI. Losses at the gene ends were 6 bases for V and 4 bases for J; bases not matched to a gene: 10. CDR3 length: 15 amino acids. The CDR3 loop reads CASRGEIGLADTQYF. The CDR3 coding sequence is TGTGCCAGCAGGGGAGAGATCGGACTAGCAGATACGCAGTATTTT.

V is TRBV4-2 and J is TRBJ2-7, with 11 bases that match TRBD2. V dropped 0 bases and J dropped 2; count of bases not matched to a gene: 6. This CDR3 contains 17 residues. The germline V gene has CDR1 LGHNA and CDR2 YNFKEQ. CDR3 loop: CASSQENLLAGAYEQYF. CDR3 in DNA: TGTGCCAGCAGCCAAGAAAACCTACTAGCGGGAGCCTACGAGCAGTACTTC.

In its sample, this clone was seen a few times. The chain links TRBV29-1 to TRBJ2-7, with 10 bases lining up with TRBD1. The CDR3 extends over 14 amino acids. V gave up 3 bases and J gave up 4 bases; unmatched junction bases: 6. CDR1 and CDR2 from the germline V gene are SQVTM and ANQGSEA. The CDR3 loop reads CSVEGTGVRYEQYF. The CDR3 DNA reads as TGCAGCGTTGAGGGGACAGGGGTCAGGTACGAGCAGTACTTC.

V gene TRBV7-9 combines with J gene TRBJ2-7; no reliable D call. This CDR3 contains 13 residues. Germline V gene data show CDR1 as SEHNR and CDR2 as FQNEAQ (reference sequence). V was pared by 0 bases and J by 6 bases, with 9 bases between. CDR3 loop: CASSLAGYLEQYF. The CDR3 DNA reads as TGTGCCAGCAGCTTAGCGGGATACCTCGAGCAGTACTTC.

In nucleotides, the CDR3 is TGTGCCAGTAGTATCAATAGCGGGTATGAGTCCGGGGAGCTGTTTTTT. This translates into CASSINSGYESGELFF. This chain uses TRBV19 with TRBJ2-2; 7 bases map to TRBD2. The length of the CDR3 is 16 residues. Germline V lookup: CDR1 LNHDA, CDR2 SQIVND (reference sequence). The ends lost 3 bases at V and 6 bases at J; junction bases unmatched: 10.

The chain links TRBV30 to TRBJ2-2; 7 positions agree with TRBD1. V lost 7 bases and J lost 8; bases outside the gene matches: 7. CDR3 length: 12 residues. CDR1 is GTSNPN and CDR2 is SVGIG in the germline V gene (reference sequence). CDR3 DNA sequence: TGTGCCTCGACAGGGTTTGGTGGGGAGCTGTTTTTT. It specifies CASTGFGGELFF.

This clone was recorded once. This chain connects TRBV29-1 to TRBJ1-2, with D perhaps TRBD1 (5 bases). Trimming shortened V by 0 bases and J by 5 bases, and 16 bases separated the two germline ends. There are 15 residues in the CDR3. The germline V gene has CDR1 SQVTM and CDR2 ANQGSEA. CDR3 amino acids: CSVEESGISGYGYTF. The CDR3, as DNA: TGCAGCGTTGAAGAATCAGGGATCAGTGGTTATGGCTACACCTTC.

This chain uses TRBV11-1 with TRBJ2-1; 9 nucleotides match TRBD2. After removal of 3 bases from V and 2 bases from J, the junction contained 2 bases not matched to a gene. The CDR3 has 15 residues. The germline CDR1 and CDR2 sequences are SGHAT and FQDESV (reference sequence). The CDR3 coding sequence is TGTGCCAGCAGCTTGGCGGGAGGGCCCTACAATGAGCAGTTCTTC. Residues: CASSLAGGPYNEQFF.

This chain uses TRBV6-5 with TRBJ1-5; possibly TRBD1 for D (5 bases). The CDR3 totals 15 residues. Looked up from germline, CDR1 is MNHEY and CDR2 is SVGAGI. V was pared by 0 bases and J by 4 bases, with 10 bases between. CDR3 sequence (DNA): TGTGCCAGCAGTTACTCGGCGGGGGGGAATCAGCCCCAGCATTTT. As protein: CASSYSAGGNQPQHF.

This clone occurred once. This chain links TRBV2 with TRBJ2-5, with D perhaps TRBD2 (5 bases). The CDR3 extends over 13 amino acids. Trimming cost V 10 bases and J 5 bases, with 17 bases left between them. Germline CDR1 SNHLY, CDR2 FYNNEI. CDR3 in amino acids: CANLGGGQETQYF. DNA for the CDR3: TGTGCCAACCTAGGAGGAGGTCAGGAGACCCAGTACTTC.

This clone was seen once. This rearrangement joins TRBV4-1 to TRBJ2-1; 9 nucleotides align to TRBD2. V lost 0 bases to trimming and J lost 7 bases; unmatched junction nucleotides: 7. The CDR3 loop spans 16 amino acids. Germline CDR1 reads MGHRA; CDR2 reads YSYEKL. This CDR3 is CASSQDLAGGSNEQFF. The DNA for the CDR3 is TGCGCCAGCAGCCAAGATTTGGCGGGAGGGTCGAATGAGCAGTTCTTC.

The chain has TRBV5-5 and TRBJ1-5; no clear D gene. The germline V gene has CDR1 SGHKS and CDR2 YYEKEE (reference sequence). Trimming left V 5 bases short and J 2 bases short, with 11 bases between. There are 14 residues in the CDR3. This CDR3 is CASSPGQGNQPQHF. As DNA, the CDR3 is TGTGCCAGCAGTCCTGGGCAGGGCAATCAGCCCCAGCATTTT.

The CDR3 nucleotides are TGTGCCAGCAGCTTAGACGGTGTCACTGGAGATACGCAGTATTTT. Protein: CASSLDGVTGDTQYF. This chain links TRBV11-2 with TRBJ2-3; D uncertain. The CDR3 has 15 residues. The V gene's germline CDR1 is SGHAT and CDR2 FQNNGV. Deletions cut 0 bases from V and 5 bases from J, with 12 bases between.

The rearrangement links TRBV14 to TRBJ1-2, with D maybe TRBD1 (6 bases). The CDR3 has 12 amino acids. The ends were cut back, 2 bases at V and 8 bases at J, with 9 bases in the middle. In germline, CDR1 is SGHDN, CDR2 FVKESK. Here the CDR3 reads CASSQLQGGYTF. The CDR3 DNA reads as TGTGCCAGCAGCCAACTACAGGGCGGCTACACCTTC.